The TCR beta chain under discussion was sequenced for a study of blood T cell repertoires in COVID-19. Study-wide background: T cells, B-cell-depleted T cells, or PBMCs supplied cDNA or gDNA.

In the authors' workflow: Reference gene primer amplification yielded estimated nucleated cell counts. Repertoires were generated with immunoSEQ multiplex PCR, while TCRdb's copy carries only in-frame clones and drops some. For V, J and clone size, that table is used; D and trimming come from the DNA. This sample has 100,000 to 150,000 clones, with roughly 88% found just once. V shed 5 bases and J shed 6 bases, with 19 bases lying between them. Germline V gene data show CDR1 as LNHDA and CDR2 as SQIVND (reference sequence). The CDR3 is 15 residues long. The clonotype comes from a man aged 40-49 years with acute or convalescent COVID-19. The V call is TRBV19, the J call TRBJ1-2; the D gene is possibly TRBD1 (6 bases). The sequenced material came from peripheral blood. CDR3 DNA: TGTGCCAGTAGTGCCCCAACAGGGCCTTCTAATGGCTACACCTTC. Its translation is CASSAPTGPSNGYTF.